This T cell receptor beta chain was found in a study of shared clonotypes between healthy human individuals. Overall study findings and caveats: Only blood was sampled, and tissue TCR repertoires likely differ from blood ones. Clonotype sharing among donors was thought likely to change with sequencing depth.

As concerns this clone: Its specificity is unknown.

Germline assignment: CDR1 MDHEN and CDR2 SYDVKM. The CDR3 has 15 amino acids. V was clipped by 6 bases and J by 5 bases; unmatched bases: 9. Template amounts of about 290 ng DNA, 25,000 to 35,000 T cell genomes, were employed in unsorted PBMC replicate PCRs. Original handling: ImmunoSEQ yielded junction-only sequences lacking quality scores, so filtering differed. Assay used: immunoSEQ multiplex PCR; TCRdb lists only in-frame clones, some missing. The V and J calls and the clone size are those of that table, but D and trimming were determined from the DNA. The sample lists about 600,000 clones, around 80% occurring once.

Material: PBMCs. This chain links TRBV28 with TRBJ2-7; TRBD2 agrees at 11 bases. This sequence originates from a woman between 40 and 55 years old in good health. Some clones in this sample may be carry-over from other donors' samples. CDR3: CASRTTSGRQNEQYF. CDR3 nucleotides: TGTGCCAGCAGAACAACTAGCGGGAGACAGAACGAGCAGTACTTC.